The text below deals with one T cell receptor beta chain. This sample was included in a study of blood T cell repertoires in COVID-19. Whole-study context: The United States, Italy and Spain supplied acute and convalescent COVID-19 samples. From T cells, B-cell-depleted T cells, or PBMCs came the material, which was cDNA or gDNA.

From germline, CDR1 is LNHDA and CDR2 SQIVND (reference sequence). CDR3 length equals 12 residues. V lost 3 bases and J lost 7, with 10 bases in between. In the source study's methods: Using reference gene primer amplification, nucleated cell counts were estimated. TCRdb's table, derived via immunoSEQ multiplex PCR, lists solely in-frame clones and lacks some. V and J calls and clone size are copied from that table; D and trimming were computed from the DNA. The table includes around 300,000 clones, approximately 86% detected once. The Seattle patients joined while their infection was active and were tracked longitudinally afterward.

The clonotype originates from an older woman with COVID-19, enrolled during active disease. The sample was peripheral blood. V gene TRBV19 combines with J gene TRBJ2-7, with D tentatively TRBD1 (5 bases). The CDR3 sequence is CASSILKGEQYF. The CDR3 DNA follows: TGTGCCAGTAGTATTTTGAAGGGGGAGCAGTACTTC.